One and the same sample provided the 10 T cell receptor beta chains below, sequenced in a study of blood T cell repertoires in COVID-19. The repertoire was sequenced with immunoSEQ multiplex PCR; TCRdb's copy has only in-frame clones and lacks some. The sample records about 210,000 clones, 80% to 90% being singletons. Sequencing was done on a sample of peripheral blood. These TCRs come from a man younger than 35 with active or convalescent COVID-19.

V usage is TRBV24-1 and J usage is TRBJ1-5, with D uncertain. V shed 4 bases and J shed 0 bases, with 9 bases lying between them. The CDR3 consists of 15 residues. CDR1 is KGHDR and CDR2 is SFDVKD in the germline V gene. The CDR3 region has the DNA TGTGCCACCAGTGAGGGCCGGTATAGCAATCAGCCCCAGCATTTT. Its protein product is CATSEGRYSNQPQHF.

The V gene is TRBV4-2, the J gene TRBJ2-3, with 10 positions matching TRBD1. The V gene's germline CDR1 is LGHNA and CDR2 YNFKEQ. With 5 bases clipped from V and 6 bases from J, the junction kept 11 bases outside the gene matches. The CDR3 totals 16 residues. The CDR3 DNA sequence: TGTGCCAGCAGCGACCGGGACAGGGGTTTGGGGGATACGCAGTATTTT. It is translated as CASSDRDRGLGDTQYF.

The V gene is TRBV30, the J gene TRBJ1-3; the D is unclear. Per germline, CDR1 GTSNPN and CDR2 SVGIG (reference sequence). Trimming removed 8 bases from V and 0 bases from J, with 11 bases in between. The CDR3 has 13 amino acids. The CDR3 nucleotides read TGTGCCACCGAGTCTCCCTCTGGAAACACCATATATTTT. It translates to CATESPSGNTIYF.

The CDR3 DNA follows: TGCGCCAGCAGCTTGGAGCCTAGCGGGACGTACAATGAGCAGTTCTTC. This encodes CASSLEPSGTYNEQFF. The genes are TRBV5-1 and TRBJ2-1, with 9 positions matching TRBD2. Germline values: CDR1 SGHRS, CDR2 YFSETQ. The CDR3 sequence is 16 residues long. J lost 4 bases, V lost 0 bases, and 5 bases had no gene match.

This chain uses TRBV4-1 with TRBJ2-7; 14 bases are a match to TRBD2. The CDR3 loop spans 16 amino acids. V was clipped by 4 bases and J by 6 bases; unmatched bases: 8. Germline-derived CDR1 and CDR2 are MGHRA and YSYEKL. The CDR3 DNA is TGCGCCAGCAGCCGAACGGGACTAGCGGGAGAGGGCGAGCAGTACTTC. Its protein is CASSRTGLAGEGEQYF.

The chain has TRBV4-3 and TRBJ2-6, with D possibly TRBD1 on 6 matching bases. Germline V gene lookup returns CDR1 LGHNA and CDR2 YSLEER. CDR3 length: 20 residues. V lost 0 bases and J lost 2, with 20 bases in between. The CDR3 coding sequence is TGCGCCAGCAGCCAAGATATGGGGGCGGTTCAACTTGCTGGGGCCAACGTCCTGACTTTC. Translation gives CASSQDMGAVQLAGANVLTF.

This chain uses TRBV4-1 with TRBJ2-3; D unclear. This CDR3 has 15 residues. The V end lost 7 bases, the J end lost 1 base, and 15 bases lay between the germline ends. The germline V gene has CDR1 MGHRA and CDR2 YSYEKL. CDR3 sequence (DNA): TGCGCCAGCAAAGGAACGGGTTCCGGCACAGATACGCAGTATTTT. This codes for CASKGTGSGTDTQYF.

The chain employs TRBV2 and TRBJ2-1; D might be TRBD2 (6 bases). Trimming removed 6 bases at V and 6 bases at J, with 18 bases between. Germline CDR1 is SNHLY and CDR2 is FYNNEI. This CDR3 has 15 residues. CDR3 residues: CASSPLGGVSNEQFF. The CDR3, as DNA: TGTGCCAGCAGCCCTCTCGGGGGAGTTTCCAATGAGCAGTTCTTC.

The rearrangement uses TRBV7-2 and TRBJ1-2; D uncertain. Germline V gene data show CDR1 as SGHTA and CDR2 as FQGNSA. V shed 1 base and J shed 6 bases, with 6 bases lying between them. The CDR3 sequence is 12 residues long. CDR3 nucleotide sequence: TGTGCCAGCAGCTTAGACAGTCATGGCTACACCTTC. This codes for CASSLDSHGYTF.

This clone has only one observation. V and J are TRBV28 and TRBJ2-5; 7 bases line up with TRBD1. The CDR3 covers 13 residues. The V gene's germline CDR1 is MDHEN and CDR2 SYDVKM. V dropped 8 bases and J dropped 1; count of bases not matched to a gene: 4. In nucleotides, the CDR3 is TGTGCCAGCCTAGGGGGCTTCCAAGAGACCCAGTACTTC. Translated: CASLGGFQETQYF.